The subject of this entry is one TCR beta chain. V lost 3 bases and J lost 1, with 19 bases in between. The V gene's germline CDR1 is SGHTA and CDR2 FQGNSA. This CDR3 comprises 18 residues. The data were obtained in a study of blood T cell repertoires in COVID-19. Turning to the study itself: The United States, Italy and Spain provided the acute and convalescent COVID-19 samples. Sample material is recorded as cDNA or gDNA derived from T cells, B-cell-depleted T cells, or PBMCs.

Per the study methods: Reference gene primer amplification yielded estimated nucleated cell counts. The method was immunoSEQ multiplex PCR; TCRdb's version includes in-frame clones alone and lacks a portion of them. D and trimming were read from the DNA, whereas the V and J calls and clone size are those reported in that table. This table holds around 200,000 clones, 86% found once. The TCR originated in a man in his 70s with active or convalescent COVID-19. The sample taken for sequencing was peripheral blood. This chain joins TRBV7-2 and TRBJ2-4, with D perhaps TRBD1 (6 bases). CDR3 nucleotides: TGTGCCAGCAGCTTGGGTCTTGGACAGTATATGGCCAAAAACATTCAGTACTTC. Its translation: CASSLGLGQYMAKNIQYF.